The following is a T cell receptor (beta chain) sequence with its context. These data belong to a study of blood T cell repertoires in COVID-19. On the study more broadly: There were acute and convalescent COVID-19 samples, and they came from the United States, Italy and Spain. PBMCs, B-cell-depleted T cells, or T cells provided the cDNA or gDNA that made up the material.

Source study methods: Nucleated cell counts were estimated from reference gene primer amplification. Clones were sequenced by immunoSEQ multiplex PCR, and TCRdb holds only the in-frame ones, with some missing. V, J and clone size reflect that table, while D and trimming were determined from the DNA. There are 60,000 to 75,000 clones in the sample; 70% to 90% occur only once, and roughly 18% lies in the top ten. This CDR3 comprises 11 residues. Germline lookup yields CDR1 SGHTS and CDR2 YDEGEE. V lost 8 bases to trimming and J lost 6 bases, with 10 bases between them. The sample consisted of peripheral blood. The sequence was obtained from a human donor in a cohort sampled during active COVID-19. The chain links TRBV5-8 to TRBJ2-3; D perhaps matches TRBD2 (5 bases). The CDR3 region is CASSRRDTQYF. CDR3 nucleotides: TGTGCCAGTTCGAGGAGGGATACGCAGTATTTT.